Detailed here is one TCR beta chain. Its antigen is as yet unknown. The data were obtained in a study of CD8 T cells in Susac syndrome. The study, taken as a whole, reports: Among active patients and in TEMRA cells, CD8+ clonal expansion in Susac reached its peak. The study identified around fifteen and five Susac-specific public clones in total CD8+ and CD8+ TEMRA repertoires.

TEMRA cells were enriched by FACS, and CD4+ and CD8+ T cells were negatively isolated. Random hexamers served to reverse transcribe about 0.5 to 1 ug RNA. TCRdb reprocessed the immunoSEQ multiplex PCR reads via MiXCR and lists one record per CDR3 protein. The data contain roughly 150,000 distinct CDR3 sequences, around 93% of them singletons. The specimen was CD8+ T cells from PBMCs. The clonotype comes from a human donor with Susac syndrome.

This chain's CDR3 is CASSLTGTVHNEQFF. CDR3 nucleotides: TGTGCCAGCAGTCTAACCGGGACAGTCCACAATGAGCAGTTCTTC. This chain connects TRBV27 to TRBJ2-1, with 7 bases aligning to TRBD1. Germline V gene data show CDR1 as MNHEY and CDR2 as SMNVEV (reference sequence). J lost 5 bases, V lost 5 bases, and 9 bases had no gene match. The CDR3 spans 15 residues.